The 16 T cell receptor beta chains in this list originate from one sample, sequenced in a study of T cells in severe cutaneous drug reactions. The patients sequenced had a carbamazepine-induced Stevens-Johnson syndrome or toxic epidermal necrolysis reaction. TCR subtype-specific primers in iRepertoire multiplex PCR prepared libraries for bulk and single-cell sequencing. Reprocessing the multiplex PCR reads, TCRdb reports a single entry for every CDR3 protein and omits DNA. The sample table sets out more than 20,000 distinct CDR3 sequences. Material for sequencing was PBMCs. The receptor set was obtained from a human donor with toxic epidermal necrolysis, a severe cutaneous drug reaction.

V usage is TRBV20-1 and J usage is TRBJ2-7; the TCRdb call, TRBD2, lacks DNA for checking. This CDR3 has 14 amino acids. Per germline, CDR1 DFQATT and CDR2 SNEGSKA (reference sequence). CDR3 in amino acids: CSAPPSGRVDEQYF.

This clonotype is classed as medium-sized (0.01 to 0.1%) by frequency. The chain uses TRBV2 and TRBJ2-3; checking the TCRdb D call of TRBD2 is not possible without DNA. The CDR3 runs to 15 residues. CDR1 SNHLY and CDR2 FYNNEI come from the germline V gene. The chain's CDR3 is CASSEAIAGGDTQYF.

The chain is built from TRBV29-1 and TRBJ1-5; the TCRdb call, TRBD1, lacks DNA for checking. The CDR3 extends over 13 amino acids. Germline V lookup: CDR1 SQVTM, CDR2 ANQGSEA. CDR3 sequence reads: CSVALAGDQPQHF. Complete variable domain (other parts from reference TRBV29-1 and TRBJ1-5): SAVISQKPSRDICQRGTSLTIQCQVDSQVTMMFWYRQQPGQSLTLIATANQGSEATYESGFVIDKFPISRPNLTFSTLTVSNMSPEDSSIYLCSVALAGDQPQHFGDGTRLSIL.

This chain uses TRBV19 with TRBJ1-1; with no DNA, the TCRdb D assignment of TRBD1 cannot be verified. Germline V gives CDR1 LNHDA, CDR2 SQIVND (reference sequence). CDR3 length: 13 residues. The CDR3 spells CASTGQLNTEAFF.

This rearrangement joins TRBV20-1 to TRBJ2-1; TCRdb lists TRBD2, though no DNA is available to test this call. The CDR3 extends over 17 amino acids. Germline V gene data show CDR1 as DFQATT and CDR2 as SNEGSKA (reference sequence). The CDR3 reads CSARDWLSGRAYNEQFF.

The chain joins TRBV20-1 to TRBJ2-7; checking the TCRdb D call of TRBD1 is not possible without DNA. This CDR3 is built from 13 residues. Germline V gene lookup returns CDR1 DFQATT and CDR2 SNEGSKA (reference sequence). The CDR3 loop is CSAGQGVSYEQYF.

V usage is TRBV4-2 and J usage is TRBJ2-7; TCRdb selects TRBD2, and the lack of DNA leaves this call unchecked. Germline V gene data show CDR1 as LGHNA and CDR2 as YNFKEQ. The CDR3 totals 16 residues. The CDR3 loop is CASSQEPSGGSYEQYF.

This chain joins TRBV18 and TRBJ1-1; TCRdb proposes TRBD1, but this gene call is untestable without DNA. The CDR3 has 16 amino acids. Germline V lookup: CDR1 KGHSH, CDR2 LQKENI. The chain's CDR3 is CASSPPGGRGATEAFF.

This chain connects TRBV2 to TRBJ2-5; lacking DNA, the TRBD2 call made by TCRdb goes unchecked. CDR1 SNHLY and CDR2 FYNNEI come from the germline V gene. There are 12 residues in the CDR3. CDR3 sequence: CAARRDRDDQYF.

The chain links TRBV9 to TRBJ2-3; TCRdb's assignment of TRBD2 cannot be checked, as there is no DNA. CDR1 SGDLS and CDR2 YYNGEE come from the germline V gene. The CDR3 has 18 amino acids. This CDR3 reads CASSDGTSGIPSTDTQYF.

J is TRBJ2-1 and V is TRBV19. CDR1 is LNHDA, CDR2 SQIVND, per germline (reference sequence). CDR3 length: 15 residues. The CDR3 protein is CASSGRSSSYNEQFF. Full variable domain (rest looked up from reference TRBV19 and TRBJ2-1): DGGITQSPKYLFRKEGQNVTLSCEQNLNHDAMYWYRQDPGQGLRLIYYSQIVNDFQKGDIAEGYSVSREKKESFPLTVTSAQKNPTAFYLCASSGRSSSYNEQFFGPGTRLTVL.

V is TRBV2 and J is TRBJ2-2; TCRdb's D call, TRBD2, is unchecked because there is no DNA. The CDR3 length is 15 residues. CDR1 SNHLY and CDR2 FYNNEI come from the germline V gene. The CDR3 protein is CASSEREVGAGELFF. The whole variable domain, remainder taken from reference TRBV2 and TRBJ2-2, is EPEVTQTPSHQVTQMGQEVILRCVPISNHLYFYWYRQILGQKVEFLVSFYNNEISEKSEIFDDQFSVERPDGSNFTLKIRSTKLEDSAMYFCASSEREVGAGELFFGEGSRLTVL.

According to its frequency, this clonotype is medium-sized. This sequence joins TRBV2 and TRBJ2-5. Germline V gene data show CDR1 as SNHLY and CDR2 as FYNNEI. The CDR3 runs 14 residues. CDR3 sequence reads: CASIEGRYQETQYF.

The chain couples TRBV4-1 to TRBJ2-1; TCRdb names TRBD2, which stays unverified in the absence of DNA. Germline-derived CDR1 and CDR2 are MGHRA and YSYEKL. The CDR3 extends over 16 amino acids. The CDR3 spells CASSLIAGGPDNEQFF.

This clonotype is classed as medium-sized by frequency. This CDR3 reads CASSYSAGGTYNEQFF. V usage is TRBV6-5 and J usage is TRBJ2-1. The CDR3 runs 16 residues. Germline lookup yields CDR1 MNHEY and CDR2 SVGAGI.

J is TRBJ2-1 and V is TRBV20-1; as DNA is missing, the TRBD2 call by TCRdb cannot be tested. The germline V gene encodes CDR1 DFQATT and CDR2 SNEGSKA (reference sequence). The CDR3 contains 14 residues. CDR3 region: CSARAAGEINEQFF.